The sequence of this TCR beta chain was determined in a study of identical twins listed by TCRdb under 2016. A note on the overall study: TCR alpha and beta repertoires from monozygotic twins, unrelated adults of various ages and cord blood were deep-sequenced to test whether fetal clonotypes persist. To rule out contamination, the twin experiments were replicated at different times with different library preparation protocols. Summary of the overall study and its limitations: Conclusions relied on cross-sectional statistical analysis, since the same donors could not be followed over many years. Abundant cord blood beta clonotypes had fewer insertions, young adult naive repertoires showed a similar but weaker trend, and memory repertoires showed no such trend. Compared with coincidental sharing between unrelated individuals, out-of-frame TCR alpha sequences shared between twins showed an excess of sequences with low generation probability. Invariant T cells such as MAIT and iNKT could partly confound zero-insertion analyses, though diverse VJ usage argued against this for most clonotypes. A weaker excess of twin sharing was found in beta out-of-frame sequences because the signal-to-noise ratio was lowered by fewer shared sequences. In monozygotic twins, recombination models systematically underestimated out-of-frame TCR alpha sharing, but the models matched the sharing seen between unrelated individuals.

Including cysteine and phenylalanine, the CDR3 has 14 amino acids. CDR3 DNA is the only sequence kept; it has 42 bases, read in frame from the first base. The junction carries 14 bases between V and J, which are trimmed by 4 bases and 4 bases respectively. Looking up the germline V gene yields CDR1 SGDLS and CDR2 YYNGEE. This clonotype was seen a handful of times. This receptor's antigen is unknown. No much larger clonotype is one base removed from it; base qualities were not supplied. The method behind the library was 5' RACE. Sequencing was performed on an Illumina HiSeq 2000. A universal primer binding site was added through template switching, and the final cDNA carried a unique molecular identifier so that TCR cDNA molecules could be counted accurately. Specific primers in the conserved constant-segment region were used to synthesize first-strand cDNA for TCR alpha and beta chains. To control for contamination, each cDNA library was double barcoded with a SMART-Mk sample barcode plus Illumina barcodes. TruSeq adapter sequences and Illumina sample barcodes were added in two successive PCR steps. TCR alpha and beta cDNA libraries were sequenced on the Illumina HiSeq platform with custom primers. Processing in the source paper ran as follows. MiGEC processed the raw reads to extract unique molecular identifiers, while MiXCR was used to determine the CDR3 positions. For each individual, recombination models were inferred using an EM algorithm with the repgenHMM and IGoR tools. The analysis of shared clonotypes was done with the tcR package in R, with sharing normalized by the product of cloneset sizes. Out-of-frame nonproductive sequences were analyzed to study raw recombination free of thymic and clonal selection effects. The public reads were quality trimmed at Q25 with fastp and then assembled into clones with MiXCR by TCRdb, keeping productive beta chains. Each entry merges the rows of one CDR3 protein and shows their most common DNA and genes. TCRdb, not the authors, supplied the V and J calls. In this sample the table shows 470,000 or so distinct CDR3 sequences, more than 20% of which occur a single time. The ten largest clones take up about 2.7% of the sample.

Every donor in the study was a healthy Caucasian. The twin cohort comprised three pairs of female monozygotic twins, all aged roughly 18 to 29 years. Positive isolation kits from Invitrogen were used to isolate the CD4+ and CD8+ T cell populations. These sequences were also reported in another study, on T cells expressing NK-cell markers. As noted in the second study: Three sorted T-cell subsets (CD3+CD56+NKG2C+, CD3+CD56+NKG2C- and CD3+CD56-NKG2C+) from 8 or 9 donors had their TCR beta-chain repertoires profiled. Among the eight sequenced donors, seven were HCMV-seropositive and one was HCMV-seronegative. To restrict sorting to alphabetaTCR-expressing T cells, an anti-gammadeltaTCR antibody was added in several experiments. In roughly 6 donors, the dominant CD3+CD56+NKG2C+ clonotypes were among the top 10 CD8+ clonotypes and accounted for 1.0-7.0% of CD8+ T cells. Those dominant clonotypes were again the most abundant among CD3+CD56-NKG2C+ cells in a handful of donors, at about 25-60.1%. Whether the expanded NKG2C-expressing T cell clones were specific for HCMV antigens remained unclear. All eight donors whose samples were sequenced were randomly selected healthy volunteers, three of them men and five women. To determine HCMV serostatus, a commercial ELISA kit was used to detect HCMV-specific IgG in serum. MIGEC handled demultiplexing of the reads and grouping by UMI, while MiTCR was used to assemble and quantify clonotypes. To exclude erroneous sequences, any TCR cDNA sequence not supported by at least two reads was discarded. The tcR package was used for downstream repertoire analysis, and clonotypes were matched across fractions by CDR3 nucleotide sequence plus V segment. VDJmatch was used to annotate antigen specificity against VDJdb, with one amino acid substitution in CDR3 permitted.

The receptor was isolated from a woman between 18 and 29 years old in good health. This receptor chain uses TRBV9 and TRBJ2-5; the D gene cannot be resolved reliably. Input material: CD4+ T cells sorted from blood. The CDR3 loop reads CASSPTGPRETQYF. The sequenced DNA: TGTGCCAGCAGCCCAACCGGGCCGCGAGAGACCCAGTACTTC.